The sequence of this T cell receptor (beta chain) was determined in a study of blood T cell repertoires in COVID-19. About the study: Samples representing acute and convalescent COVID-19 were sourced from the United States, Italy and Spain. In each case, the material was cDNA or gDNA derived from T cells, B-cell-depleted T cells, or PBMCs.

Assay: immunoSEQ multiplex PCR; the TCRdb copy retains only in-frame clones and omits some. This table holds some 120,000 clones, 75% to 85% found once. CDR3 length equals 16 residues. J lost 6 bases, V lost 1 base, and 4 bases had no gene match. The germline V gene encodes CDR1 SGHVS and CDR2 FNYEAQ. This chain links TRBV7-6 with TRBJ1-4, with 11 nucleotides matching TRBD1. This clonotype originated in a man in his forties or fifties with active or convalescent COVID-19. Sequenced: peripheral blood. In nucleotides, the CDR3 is TGTGCCAGCAGCTTAGAAGCGGGACAGGGGGATGAAAAACTGTTTTTT. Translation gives CASSLEAGQGDEKLFF. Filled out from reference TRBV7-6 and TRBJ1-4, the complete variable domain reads GAGVSQSPRYKVTKRGQDVALRCDPISGHVSLYWYRQALGQGPEFLTYFNYEAQQDKSGLPNDRFSAERPEGSISTLTIQRTEQRDSAMYRCASSLEAGQGDEKLFFGSGTQLSVL.